Below, one T cell receptor beta chain is given with its context. The data stem from a study of shared clonotypes between healthy human individuals. In the study's own analysis: In the immunoSEQ data, sequences were junction-only and lacked quality scores, so filtering differed. Generated by immunoSEQ multiplex PCR, the TCRdb table keeps only in-frame clones and is missing some. V and J calls plus clone size are reproduced from that table; the DNA served to infer D and trimming. Of about 480,000 clones listed, nearly 80% are singletons. In germline, CDR1 is LGHNA, CDR2 YSLEER. V lost 0 bases and J lost 2, with 11 bases in between. The CDR3 totals 15 residues.

V is TRBV4-3 and J is TRBJ2-7, with a tentative D call TRBD1 (5 bases). Sequenced: PBMCs. The TCR originated in a woman aged 40 to 50 in good health. Some clones in this sample may be carry-over from other donors' samples. CDR3 sequence (DNA): TGCGCCAGCAGCCAAGATTTCAGGGAAACCTACGAGCAGTACTTC. This translates into CASSQDFRETYEQYF.